These 21 T cell receptor beta chains originate from one sample sequenced in a study of T cells after yellow fever vaccination (dated by TCRdb to between 2019 and 2020). The library was built by means of 5' RACE. The instrument given in TCRdb is Illumina HiSeq 2500. TCRdb reworked the public reads: Q25 trimming with fastp, MiXCR clone assembly, productive beta chains retained. Each entry is one CDR3 protein sequence, shown with its most common DNA and genes. In all, the sample holds 500,000 to 650,000 distinct CDR3 sequences, and approximately 15% of those were seen once. The top ten clonotypes cover about an eighth of the sample. Interpreted using the paper, the treatment or condition label stands for: live attenuated yellow fever vaccine strain. This specimen consisted of PBMCs, obtained on the day of the yellow fever booster vaccination. The receptor source for this set is a man aged 25 to 45 who received the YFV17D yellow fever vaccine.

This rearrangement joins TRBV28 to TRBJ2-3, with D perhaps TRBD1 (5 bases). Trimming took off 6 bases at V and 1 base at J, with 14 bases between the two ends. The CDR3 covers 15 residues. Germline CDR1 is MDHEN and CDR2 is SYDVKM. The CDR3 bases are TGTGCCAGCAGCCAGGGCAGTGTGGGCACAGATACGCAGTATTTT. Amino acids: CASSQGSVGTDTQYF. The entire variable domain, with the rest obtained from reference TRBV28 and TRBJ2-3, is as follows: DVKVTQSSRYLVKRTGEKVFLECVQDMDHENMFWYRQDPGLGLRLIYFSYDVKMKEKGDIPEGYSVSREKKERFSLILESASTNQTSMYLCASSQGSVGTDTQYFGPGTRLTVL.

This clonotype was detected only a few times. This chain uses TRBV15 with TRBJ2-5; 7 bases match TRBD1. V shed 2 bases, J shed 5 bases, and the junction held 11 bases outside the gene matches. The germline CDR1 and CDR2 sequences are LNHNV and YYDKDF (reference sequence). The CDR3 runs to 16 residues. The chain's CDR3 is CATSRRQTGAGETQYF. The CDR3 nucleotides are TGTGCCACCAGCAGACGTCAAACAGGGGCAGGGGAGACCCAGTACTTC. The full variable domain, its missing parts supplied by reference TRBV15 and TRBJ2-5, is DAMVIQNPRYQVTQFGKPVTLSCSQTLNHNVMYWYQQKSSQAPKLLFHYYDKDFNNEADTPDNFQSRRPNTSFCFLDIRSPGLGDTAMYLCATSRRQTGAGETQYFGPGTRLLVL.

In this sample, this clonotype turned up many times. The chain carries TRBV7-2 and TRBJ1-1; 12 bases are a match to TRBD1. This CDR3 is 18 amino acids long. CDR1 is SGHTA, CDR2 FQGNSA, per germline. The ends lost 3 bases at V and 1 base at J; junction bases unmatched: 9. DNA of the CDR3: TGTGCCAGCAGCTTCGCCGGGACAGGGGGCGGCAGGAACACTGAAGCTTTCTTT. Translated: CASSFAGTGGGRNTEAFF. Full variable domain (rest looked up from reference TRBV7-2 and TRBJ1-1): GAGVSQSPSNKVTEKGKDVELRCDPISGHTALYWYRQSLGQGLEFLIYFQGNSAPDKSGLPSDRFSAERTGGSVSTLTIQRTQQEDSAVYLCASSFAGTGGGRNTEAFFGQGTRLTVV.

The table lists this clonotype with a few counts. The CDR3 protein is CASSPGTGKSPLHF. The DNA of the CDR3 is TGTGCCAGCAGCCCGGGGACAGGGAAATCACCCCTCCACTTT. The gene calls are TRBV7-8 and TRBJ1-6, with 9 bases matching TRBD1. The germline V gene encodes CDR1 SGHVS and CDR2 FQNEAQ. CDR3 length: 14 amino acids. With 5 bases clipped from V and 10 bases from J, the junction kept 6 bases outside the gene matches.

This clonotype was counted at least ten times. This chain joins TRBV7-2 and TRBJ2-3; D is perhaps TRBD2 (6 bases). Germline V gene sequence: CDR1 SGHTA, CDR2 FQGNSA. With 5 bases removed from V and 0 bases from J, the gap between germline ends came to 12 bases. The CDR3 is made up of 15 amino acids. In nucleotides, the CDR3 is TGTGCCAGCAGCCCAGGACTATTGAGCACAGATACGCAGTATTTT. Protein sequence: CASSPGLLSTDTQYF.

This clonotype was counted only a few times. J is TRBJ2-7 and V is TRBV20-1; unclear D gene. Deletions cut 6 bases from V and 7 bases from J, with 13 bases between. The CDR3 is made up of 11 amino acids. The germline V gene has CDR1 DFQATT and CDR2 SNEGSKA (reference sequence). CDR3 bases: TGCAGTGCGCAACCATCAGAAGAGCAGTACTTC. Translating it yields CSAQPSEEQYF.

This clonotype has a handful of counts. The rearrangement uses TRBV7-8 and TRBJ2-3, with D possibly matching TRBD2 (6 bases). Per the germline V gene, CDR1 is SGHVS and CDR2 is FQNEAQ. CDR3 length: 14 amino acids. V lost 1 base and J lost 3, with 8 bases in between. CDR3 DNA: TGTGCCAGCAGCTTAGGACTAGTTACAGATACGCAGTATTTT. As protein: CASSLGLVTDTQYF.

V and J are TRBV18 and TRBJ2-5; D not certain. Trimming took off 2 bases at V and 2 bases at J, with 12 bases between the two ends. This CDR3 is 15 amino acids long. In germline, CDR1 is KGHSH, CDR2 LQKENI. CDR3 nucleotides: TGTGCCAGCTCACCATTTCGAGAGCCACAAGAGACCCAGTACTTC. This gives the protein CASSPFREPQETQYF.

The sample holds a few counts of this clonotype. J is TRBJ2-7 and V is TRBV3-1, with D possibly being TRBD1 (5 bases). Trimming removed 1 base at V and 3 bases at J, with 10 bases between. The CDR3 is made up of 14 amino acids. Germline V CDR1 and CDR2: LGHDT, YNNKEL (reference sequence). The CDR3 DNA reads as TGTGCCAGCAGCCAAGGAACAGGAAACTACGAGCAGTACTTC. Its protein product is CASSQGTGNYEQYF.

The chain links TRBV20-1 to TRBJ2-1; unclear D gene. The CDR3 covers 15 residues. Trimming removed 5 bases from V and 0 bases from J, with 14 bases in between. Germline V gene sequence: CDR1 DFQATT, CDR2 SNEGSKA (reference sequence). CDR3 sequence reads: CSAHRVGSSYNEQFF. The CDR3 nucleotides are TGCAGTGCTCATCGGGTGGGTAGCTCCTACAATGAGCAGTTCTTC.

This clonotype was seen a few times. The chain recombines TRBV20-1 with TRBJ2-5; 7 bases are a match to TRBD2. The germline V gene encodes CDR1 DFQATT and CDR2 SNEGSKA (reference sequence). With 3 bases clipped from V and 1 base from J, the junction kept 5 bases outside the gene matches. This CDR3 has 14 amino acids. CDR3 DNA sequence: TGCAGTGCTAGTCCCTCTAGCGGCCAAGAGACCCAGTACTTC. It encodes CSASPSSGQETQYF.

The chain links TRBV5-1 to TRBJ2-7; 7 bases fit TRBD1. The CDR3 extends over 14 amino acids. Germline loops: CDR1 SGHRS, CDR2 YFSETQ. V lost 4 bases and J lost 1; bases outside the gene matches: 5. The CDR3 loop is CASSRQTGSYEQYF. The DNA of the CDR3 is TGCGCCAGCAGCAGGCAGACAGGGTCCTACGAGCAGTACTTC.

The chain has TRBV2 and TRBJ2-5; 8 bases line up with TRBD2. V trimming: 6 bases; J trimming: 4 bases; junction bases outside the gene matches: 7. The V gene's germline CDR1 is SNHLY and CDR2 FYNNEI. The CDR3 consists of 14 residues. The CDR3 nucleotides read TGTGCCAGCAGGGTCGGGGGACTAGGAGAGACCCAGTACTTC. Its protein product is CASRVGGLGETQYF.

The V call is TRBV27, the J call TRBJ2-7, with D perhaps matching TRBD2 (6 bases). Trimming cost V 0 bases and J 3 bases, with 18 bases left between them. The CDR3 length is 17 residues. Germline loops: CDR1 MNHEY, CDR2 SMNVEV (reference sequence). In nucleotides, the CDR3 is TGTGCCAGCAGTTTATCCCGGGCGAGGGGAGGCCGCTACGAGCAGTACTTC. This sequence encodes CASSLSRARGGRYEQYF.

This clonotype was recorded many times. The genes are TRBV12-3 or TRBV12-4 and TRBJ2-2; 10 bases match TRBD2. The CDR3 has 15 residues. The V and J ends lost 6 bases and 11 bases, in that order; junction bases with no gene match: 12. This chain's CDR3 is CASSPRTSGTIELFF. The CDR3 DNA reads TGTGCCAGCAGCCCCCGGACTAGCGGTACCATTGAGCTGTTTTTT.

The chain uses TRBV20-1 and TRBJ2-1; maybe TRBD2 (5 bases). The V and J ends lost 6 bases and 0 bases respectively, with 12 bases between them. The germline V gene has CDR1 DFQATT and CDR2 SNEGSKA (reference sequence). The CDR3 is made up of 14 amino acids. The CDR3 region is CSASLGSSYNEQFF. Here the CDR3 DNA reads TGCAGTGCCTCACTAGGGAGCTCCTACAATGAGCAGTTCTTC.

The chain recombines TRBV7-2 with TRBJ2-2; the match to TRBD2 covers 10 bases. The CDR3 runs 15 residues. CDR1 SGHTA and CDR2 FQGNSA come from the germline V gene. V was clipped by 4 bases and J by 7 bases; unmatched bases: 6. This CDR3 is CASSSLAGVGGELFF. The CDR3 region has the DNA TGTGCCAGCAGCTCCCTAGCGGGAGTGGGCGGGGAGCTGTTTTTT.

The J gene is TRBJ2-1, the V gene TRBV2; TRBD2 matches 8 bases. Germline V gives CDR1 SNHLY, CDR2 FYNNEI. The V gene end was trimmed by 10 bases and the J gene end by 0 bases; junction bases not matched to a gene: 17. The CDR3 spans 18 residues. The CDR3 DNA sequence: TGTGCCACTGTCGCCCGCGGCCTTAGCGGGACCTCCTACAATGAGCAGTTCTTC. Protein: CATVARGLSGTSYNEQFF.

The chain couples TRBV18 to TRBJ2-1; weak D call: TRBD1 (5 bases). Germline CDR1 KGHSH, CDR2 LQKENI. The V end lost 2 bases, the J end lost 7 bases, and 15 bases lay between the germline ends. This CDR3 region has 15 residues. The CDR3 region is CASSPWSGFRNEQFF. For the CDR3, the DNA is TGTGCCAGCTCACCATGGTCAGGGTTTCGGAATGAGCAGTTCTTC.

This clonotype showed up just a few times. The CDR3 loop is CSAMGSGRARLDEQFF. In DNA, the CDR3 is TGCAGTGCTATGGGGAGCGGGAGGGCTCGGTTGGATGAGCAGTTCTTC. V is TRBV20-1 and J is TRBJ2-1; 10 bases are shared with TRBD2. Germline lookup yields CDR1 DFQATT and CDR2 SNEGSKA (reference sequence). J was trimmed by 8 bases and V by 4 bases; bases with no gene match: 14. This CDR3 is 16 amino acids long.

The chain uses TRBV4-2 and TRBJ2-7; possibly TRBD2 for D (7 bases). Between the trimmed V and J ends, which lost 4 bases and 7 bases, there was a span of 17 bases. The CDR3 spans 14 residues. The germline V gene encodes CDR1 LGHNA and CDR2 YNFKEQ. CDR3 amino acids: CASSPEGGRNEQYF. As DNA, the CDR3 is TGTGCCAGCAGCCCCGAGGGGGGGAGAAATGAGCAGTACTTC.